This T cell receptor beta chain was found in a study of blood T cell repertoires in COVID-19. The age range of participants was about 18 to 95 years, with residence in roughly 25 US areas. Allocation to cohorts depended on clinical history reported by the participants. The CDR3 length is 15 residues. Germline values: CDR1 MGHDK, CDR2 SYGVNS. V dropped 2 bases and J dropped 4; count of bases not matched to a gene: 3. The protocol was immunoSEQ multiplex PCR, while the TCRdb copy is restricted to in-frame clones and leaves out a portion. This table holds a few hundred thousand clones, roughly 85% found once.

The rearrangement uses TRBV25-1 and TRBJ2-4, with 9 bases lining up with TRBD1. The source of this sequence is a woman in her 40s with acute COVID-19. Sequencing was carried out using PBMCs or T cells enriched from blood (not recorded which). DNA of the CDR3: TGTGCCAGCAGTGAAAAGGACAGGGGTAAAAACATTCAGTACTTC. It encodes CASSEKDRGKNIQYF.